This TCR beta chain was profiled in a study of a mutant IDH1 vaccine in newly diagnosed glioma. Study summary: The start of vaccination came 4-6 weeks after radiotherapy alone, or with temozolomide cycles.

This clone was detected a few times. Its antigen remains unknown. Time point indicated: week 47, end of study. The study gave 300 ug of mutant IDH1 20-mer peptide per vaccine dose, with topical imiquimod. The table came from immunoSEQ multiplex PCR; TCRdb's copy has only in-frame clones and leaves some out. The sample has roughly 56,000 clones; roughly 75% are singletons. Overall study findings and caveats: Immune responses induced by vaccination arose in around 93% of the patients.

The sequencing here drew on PBMCs, taken from a glioma patient whose treatment included an IDH1 peptide vaccine. The TCR sequence derives from a man aged 45-65 years with glioma.

The CDR3 spells CARPRGGEQFF. In nucleotides, the CDR3 is TGTGCCAGACCCCGGGGAGGTGAGCAGTTCTTC. V and J are TRBV6-7 and TRBJ2-1; possible D gene TRBD2, 6 bases. TRBV6-7 is labeled an ORF, and its function is uncertain. The germline V and J ends were trimmed by 9 bases and 9 bases, with 12 bases remaining between them. The CDR3 has 11 amino acids.